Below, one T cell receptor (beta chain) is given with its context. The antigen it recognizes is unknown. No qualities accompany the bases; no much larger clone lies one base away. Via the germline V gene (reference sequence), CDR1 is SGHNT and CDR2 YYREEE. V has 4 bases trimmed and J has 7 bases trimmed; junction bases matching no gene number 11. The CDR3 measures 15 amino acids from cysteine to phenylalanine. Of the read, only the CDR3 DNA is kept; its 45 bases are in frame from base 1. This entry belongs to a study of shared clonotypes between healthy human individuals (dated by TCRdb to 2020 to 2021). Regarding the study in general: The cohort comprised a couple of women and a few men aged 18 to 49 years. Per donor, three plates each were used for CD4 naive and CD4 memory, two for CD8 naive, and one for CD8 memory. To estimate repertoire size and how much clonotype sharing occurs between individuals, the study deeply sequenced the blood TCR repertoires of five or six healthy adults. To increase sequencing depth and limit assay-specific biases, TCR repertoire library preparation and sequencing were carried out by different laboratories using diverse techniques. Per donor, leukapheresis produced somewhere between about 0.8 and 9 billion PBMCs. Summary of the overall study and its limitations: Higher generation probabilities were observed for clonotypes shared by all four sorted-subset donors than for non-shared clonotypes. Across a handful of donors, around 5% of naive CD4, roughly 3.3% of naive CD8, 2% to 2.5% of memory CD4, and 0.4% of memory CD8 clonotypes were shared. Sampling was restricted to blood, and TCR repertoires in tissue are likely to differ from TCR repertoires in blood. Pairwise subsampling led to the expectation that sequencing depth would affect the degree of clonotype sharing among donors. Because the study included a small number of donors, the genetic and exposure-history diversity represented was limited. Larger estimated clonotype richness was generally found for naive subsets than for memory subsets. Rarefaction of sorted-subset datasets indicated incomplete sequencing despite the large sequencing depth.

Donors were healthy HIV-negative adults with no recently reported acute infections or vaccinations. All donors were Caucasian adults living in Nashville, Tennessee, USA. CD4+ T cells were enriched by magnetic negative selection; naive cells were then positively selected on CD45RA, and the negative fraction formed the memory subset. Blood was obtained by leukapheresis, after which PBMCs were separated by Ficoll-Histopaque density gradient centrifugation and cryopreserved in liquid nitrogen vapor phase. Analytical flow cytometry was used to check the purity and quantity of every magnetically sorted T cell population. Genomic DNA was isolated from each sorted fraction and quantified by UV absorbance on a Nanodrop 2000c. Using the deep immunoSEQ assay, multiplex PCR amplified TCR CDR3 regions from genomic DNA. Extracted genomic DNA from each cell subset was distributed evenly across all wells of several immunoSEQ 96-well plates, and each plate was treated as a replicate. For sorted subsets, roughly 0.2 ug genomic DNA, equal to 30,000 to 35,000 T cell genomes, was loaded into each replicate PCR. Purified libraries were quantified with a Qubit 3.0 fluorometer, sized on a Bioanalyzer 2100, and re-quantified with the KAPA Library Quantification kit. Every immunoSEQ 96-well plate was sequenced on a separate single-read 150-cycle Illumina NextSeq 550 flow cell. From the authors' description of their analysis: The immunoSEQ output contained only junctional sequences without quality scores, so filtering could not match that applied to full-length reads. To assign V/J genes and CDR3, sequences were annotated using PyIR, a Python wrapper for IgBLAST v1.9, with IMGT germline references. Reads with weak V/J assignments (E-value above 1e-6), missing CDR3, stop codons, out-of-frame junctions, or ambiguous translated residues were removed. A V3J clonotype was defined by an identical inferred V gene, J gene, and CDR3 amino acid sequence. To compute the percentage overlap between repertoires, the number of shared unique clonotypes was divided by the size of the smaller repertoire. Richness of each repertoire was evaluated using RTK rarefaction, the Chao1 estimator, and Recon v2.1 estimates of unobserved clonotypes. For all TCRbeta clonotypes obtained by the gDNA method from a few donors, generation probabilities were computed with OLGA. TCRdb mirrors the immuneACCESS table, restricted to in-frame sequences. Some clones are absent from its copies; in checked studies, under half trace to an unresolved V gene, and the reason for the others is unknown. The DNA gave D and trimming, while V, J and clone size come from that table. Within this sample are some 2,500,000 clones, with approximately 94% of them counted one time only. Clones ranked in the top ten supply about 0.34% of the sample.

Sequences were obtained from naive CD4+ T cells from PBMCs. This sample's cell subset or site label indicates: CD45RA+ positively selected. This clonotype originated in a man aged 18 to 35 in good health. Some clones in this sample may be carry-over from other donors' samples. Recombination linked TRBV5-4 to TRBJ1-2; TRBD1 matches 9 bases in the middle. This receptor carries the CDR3 CASSAGTGQVRGYTF. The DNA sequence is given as TGTGCCAGCAGCGCGGGGACAGGGCAGGTGCGTGGCTACACCTTC.